This entry features one T cell receptor beta chain sequence. These data come from a study of control samples from healthy donors and cancer patients. The germline CDR1 and CDR2 sequences are SGHAT and FQNNGV. Trimming took off 4 bases at V and 0 bases at J, with 7 bases between the two ends. There are 14 residues in the CDR3. The repertoire was sequenced with immunoSEQ multiplex PCR; TCRdb's copy has only in-frame clones and lacks some. The sample yields about 84,000 clones, 65% to 90% seen once. The J gene is TRBJ1-3, the V gene TRBV11-2; TRBD1 is a possible D gene (5 bases). Sample: PBMCs. The TCR originated in a man between 60 and 75 years old with head and neck cancer. CDR3 amino acids: CASSSQVSGNTIYF. CDR3 in DNA: TGTGCCAGCAGCTCACAGGTCTCTGGAAACACCATATATTTT.